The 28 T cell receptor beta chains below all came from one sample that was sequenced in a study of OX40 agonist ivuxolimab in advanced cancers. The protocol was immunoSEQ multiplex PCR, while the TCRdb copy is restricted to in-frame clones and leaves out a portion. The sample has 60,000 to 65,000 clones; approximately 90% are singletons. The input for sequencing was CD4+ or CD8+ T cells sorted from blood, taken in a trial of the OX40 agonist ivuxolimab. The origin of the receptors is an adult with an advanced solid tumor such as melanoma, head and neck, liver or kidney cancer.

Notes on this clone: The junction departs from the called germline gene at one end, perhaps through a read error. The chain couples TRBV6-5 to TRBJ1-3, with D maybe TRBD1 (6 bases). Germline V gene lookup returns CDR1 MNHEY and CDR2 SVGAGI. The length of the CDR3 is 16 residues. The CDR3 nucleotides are TGTGCCAGCAGATACTCACAGGGCGTAGGTGGAAACACCATATATTTT. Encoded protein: CASRYSQGVGGNTIYF.

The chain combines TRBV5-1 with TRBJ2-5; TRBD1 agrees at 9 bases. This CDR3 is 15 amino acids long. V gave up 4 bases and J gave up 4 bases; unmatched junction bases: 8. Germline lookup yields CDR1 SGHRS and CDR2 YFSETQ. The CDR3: CASSVIDRGGETQYF. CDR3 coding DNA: TGCGCCAGCAGCGTAATTGACAGGGGGGGAGAGACCCAGTACTTC.

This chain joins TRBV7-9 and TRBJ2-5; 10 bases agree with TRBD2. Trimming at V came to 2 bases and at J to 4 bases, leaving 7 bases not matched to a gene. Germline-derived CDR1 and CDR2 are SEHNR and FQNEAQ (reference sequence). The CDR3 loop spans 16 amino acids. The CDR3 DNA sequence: TGTGCCAGCAGCTTATGGGCTAGCGGGGGAGGAGAGACCCAGTACTTC. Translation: CASSLWASGGGETQYF.

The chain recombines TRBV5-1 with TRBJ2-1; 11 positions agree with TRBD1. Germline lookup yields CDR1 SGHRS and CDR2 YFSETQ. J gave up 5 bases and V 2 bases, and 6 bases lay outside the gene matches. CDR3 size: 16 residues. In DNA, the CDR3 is TGCGCCAGCAGCTTTGGCGGGACAGGGGGAAACAATGAGCAGTTCTTC. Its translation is CASSFGGTGGNNEQFF.

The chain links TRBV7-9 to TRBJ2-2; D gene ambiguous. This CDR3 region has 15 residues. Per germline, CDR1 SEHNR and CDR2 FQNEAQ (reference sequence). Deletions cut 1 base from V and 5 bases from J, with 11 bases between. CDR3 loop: CASSLEPTWTGELFF. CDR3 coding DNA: TGTGCCAGCAGCTTAGAGCCTACGTGGACCGGGGAGCTGTTTTTT.

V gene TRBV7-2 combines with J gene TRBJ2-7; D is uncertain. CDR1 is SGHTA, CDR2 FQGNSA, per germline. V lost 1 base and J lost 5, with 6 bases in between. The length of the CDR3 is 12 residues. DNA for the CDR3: TGTGCCAGCAGCTTAGGTCGTCACGAGCAGTACTTC. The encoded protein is CASSLGRHEQYF.

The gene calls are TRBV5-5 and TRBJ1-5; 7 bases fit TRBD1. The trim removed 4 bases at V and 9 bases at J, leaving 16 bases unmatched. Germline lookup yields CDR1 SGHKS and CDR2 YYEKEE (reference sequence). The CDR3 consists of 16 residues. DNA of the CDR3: TGTGCCAGCAGCCCAGCCACAGGGGATACTGGTCGGCCCCAGCATTTT. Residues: CASSPATGDTGRPQHF.

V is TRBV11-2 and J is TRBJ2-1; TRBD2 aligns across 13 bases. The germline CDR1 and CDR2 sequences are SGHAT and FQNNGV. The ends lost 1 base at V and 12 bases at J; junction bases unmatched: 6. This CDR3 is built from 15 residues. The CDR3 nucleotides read TGTGCCAGCAGCTTAGGACTAGCGGGAGGCCTAGGGCAGTTCTTC. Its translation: CASSLGLAGGLGQFF.

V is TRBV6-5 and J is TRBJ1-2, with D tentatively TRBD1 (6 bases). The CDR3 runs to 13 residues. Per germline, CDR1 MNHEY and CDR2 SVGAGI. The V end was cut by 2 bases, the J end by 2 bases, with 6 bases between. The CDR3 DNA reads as TGTGCCAGCAGTTACGGGACAAACTATGGCTACACCTTC. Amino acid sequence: CASSYGTNYGYTF.

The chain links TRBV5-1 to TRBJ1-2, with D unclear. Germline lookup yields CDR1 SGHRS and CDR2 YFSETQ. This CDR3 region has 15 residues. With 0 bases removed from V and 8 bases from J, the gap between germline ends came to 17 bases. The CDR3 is CASSLAASQIQGYTF. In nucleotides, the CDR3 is TGCGCCAGCAGCTTGGCCGCGTCGCAGATCCAGGGCTACACCTTC.

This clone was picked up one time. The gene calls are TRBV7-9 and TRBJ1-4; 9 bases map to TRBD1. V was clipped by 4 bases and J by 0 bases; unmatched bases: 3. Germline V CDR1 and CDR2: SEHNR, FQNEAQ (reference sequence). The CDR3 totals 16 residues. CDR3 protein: CASSSGTGTTNEKLFF. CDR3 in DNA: TGTGCCAGCAGCTCTGGGACAGGGACAACTAATGAAAAACTGTTTTTT.

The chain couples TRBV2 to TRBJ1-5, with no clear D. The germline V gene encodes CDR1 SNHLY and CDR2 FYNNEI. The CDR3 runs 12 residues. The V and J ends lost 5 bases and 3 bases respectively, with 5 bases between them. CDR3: CASSRDNQPQHF. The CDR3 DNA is TGTGCCAGCAGTAGGGACAATCAGCCCCAGCATTTT. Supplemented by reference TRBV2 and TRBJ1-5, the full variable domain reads EPEVTQTPSHQVTQMGQEVILRCVPISNHLYFYWYRQILGQKVEFLVSFYNNEISEKSEIFDDQFSVERPDGSNFTLKIRSTKLEDSAMYFCASSRDNQPQHFGDGTRLSIL.

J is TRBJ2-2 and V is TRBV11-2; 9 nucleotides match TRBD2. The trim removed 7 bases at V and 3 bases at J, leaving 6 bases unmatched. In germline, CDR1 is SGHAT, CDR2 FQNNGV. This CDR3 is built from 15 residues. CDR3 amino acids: CASTKREVDTGELFF. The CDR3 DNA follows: TGTGCCAGCACAAAGCGGGAGGTGGACACCGGGGAGCTGTTTTTT.

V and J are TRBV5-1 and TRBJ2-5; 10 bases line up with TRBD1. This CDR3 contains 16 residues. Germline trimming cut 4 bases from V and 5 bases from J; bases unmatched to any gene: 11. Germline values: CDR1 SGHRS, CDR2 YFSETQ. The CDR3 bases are TGCGCCAGCAGCAATGGACAGGGGGGTTTTGTGGAGACCCAGTACTTC. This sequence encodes CASSNGQGGFVETQYF.

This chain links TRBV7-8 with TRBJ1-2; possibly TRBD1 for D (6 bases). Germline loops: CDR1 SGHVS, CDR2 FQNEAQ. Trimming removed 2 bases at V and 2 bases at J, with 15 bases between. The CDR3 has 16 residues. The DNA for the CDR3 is TGTGCCAGCAGCTTATTTTCGGGGGGCACCAACTATGGCTACACCTTC. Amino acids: CASSLFSGGTNYGYTF.

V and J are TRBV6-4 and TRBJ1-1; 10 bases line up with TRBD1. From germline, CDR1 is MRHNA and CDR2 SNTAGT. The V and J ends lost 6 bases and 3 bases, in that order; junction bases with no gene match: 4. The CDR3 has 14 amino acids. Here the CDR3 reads CASRRTGGHTEAFF. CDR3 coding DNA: TGTGCCAGCAGAAGGACAGGGGGTCACACTGAAGCTTTCTTT.

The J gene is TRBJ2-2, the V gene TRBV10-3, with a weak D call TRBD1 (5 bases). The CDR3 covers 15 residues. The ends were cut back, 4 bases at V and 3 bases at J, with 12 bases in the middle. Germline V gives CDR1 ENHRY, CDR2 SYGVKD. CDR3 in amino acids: CAISVQGRDTGELFF. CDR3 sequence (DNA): TGTGCCATCAGTGTCCAGGGCCGGGACACCGGGGAGCTGTTTTTT.

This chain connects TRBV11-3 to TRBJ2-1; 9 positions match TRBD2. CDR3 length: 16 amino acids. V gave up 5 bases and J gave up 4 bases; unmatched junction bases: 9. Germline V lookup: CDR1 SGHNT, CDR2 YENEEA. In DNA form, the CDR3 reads TGTGCCAGCAGCAATCGACTAGCGGACGTTTACAATGAGCAGTTCTTC. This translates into CASSNRLADVYNEQFF.

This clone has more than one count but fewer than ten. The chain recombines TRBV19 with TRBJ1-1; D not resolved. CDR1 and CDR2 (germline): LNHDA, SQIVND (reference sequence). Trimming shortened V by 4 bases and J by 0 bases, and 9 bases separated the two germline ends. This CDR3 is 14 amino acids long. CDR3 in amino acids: CASSKARMNTEAFF. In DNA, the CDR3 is TGTGCCAGTAGTAAAGCCAGGATGAACACTGAAGCTTTCTTT.

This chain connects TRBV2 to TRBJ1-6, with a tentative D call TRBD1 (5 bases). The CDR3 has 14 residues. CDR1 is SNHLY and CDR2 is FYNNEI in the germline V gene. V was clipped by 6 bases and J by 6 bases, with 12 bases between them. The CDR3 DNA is TGTGCCAGCAGAGCCGGGACCGTTAATTCACCCCTCCACTTT. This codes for CASRAGTVNSPLHF.

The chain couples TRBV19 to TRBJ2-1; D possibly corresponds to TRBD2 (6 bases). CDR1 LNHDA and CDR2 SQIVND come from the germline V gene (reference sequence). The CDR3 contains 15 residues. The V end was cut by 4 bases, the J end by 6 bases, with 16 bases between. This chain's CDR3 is CASSKTGGLGNEQFF. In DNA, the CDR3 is TGTGCCAGTAGTAAAACCGGGGGTCTGGGCAATGAGCAGTTCTTC.

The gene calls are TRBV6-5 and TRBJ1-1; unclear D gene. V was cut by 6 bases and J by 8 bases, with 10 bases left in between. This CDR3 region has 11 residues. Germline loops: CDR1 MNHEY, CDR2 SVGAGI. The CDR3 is CASRSRAEAFF. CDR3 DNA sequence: TGTGCCAGCAGATCGCGGGCAGAAGCTTTCTTT.

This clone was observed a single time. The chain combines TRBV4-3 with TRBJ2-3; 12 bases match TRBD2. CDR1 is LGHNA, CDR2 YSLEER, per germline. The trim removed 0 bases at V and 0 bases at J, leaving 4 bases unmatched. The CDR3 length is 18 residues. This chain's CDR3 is CASSQDPGTSGSTDTQYF. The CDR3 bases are TGCGCCAGCAGCCAAGACCCAGGGACTAGCGGGAGCACAGATACGCAGTATTTT.

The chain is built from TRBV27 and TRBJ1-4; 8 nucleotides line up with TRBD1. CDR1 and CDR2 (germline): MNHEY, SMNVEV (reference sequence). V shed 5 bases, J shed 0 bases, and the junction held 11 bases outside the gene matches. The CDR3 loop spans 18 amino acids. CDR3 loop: CASSPGQGWGATNEKLFF. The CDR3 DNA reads TGTGCCAGCAGTCCCGGACAGGGATGGGGTGCAACTAATGAAAAACTGTTTTTT. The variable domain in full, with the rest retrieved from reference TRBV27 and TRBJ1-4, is EAQVTQNPRYLITVTGKKLTVTCSQNMNHEYMSWYRQDPGLGLRQIYYSMNVEVTDKGDVPEGYKVSRKEKRNFPLILESPSPNQTSLYFCASSPGQGWGATNEKLFFGSGTQLSVL.

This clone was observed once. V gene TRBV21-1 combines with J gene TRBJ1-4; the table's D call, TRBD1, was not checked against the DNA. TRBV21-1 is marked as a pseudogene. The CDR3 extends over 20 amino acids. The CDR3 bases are TGTGCCAGCAGCAACCTTATTACCGGGACAGGGGCCACACCTAATGAAAAACTGTTTTTT. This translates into CASSNLITGTGATPNEKLFF.

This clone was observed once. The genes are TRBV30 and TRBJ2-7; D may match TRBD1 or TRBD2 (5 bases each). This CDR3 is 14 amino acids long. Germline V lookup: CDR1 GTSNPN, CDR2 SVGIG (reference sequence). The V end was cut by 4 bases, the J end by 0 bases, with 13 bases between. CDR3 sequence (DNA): TGTGCCTGGAACCCCGGGACGGTCTCCTACGAGCAGTACTTC. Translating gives CAWNPGTVSYEQYF. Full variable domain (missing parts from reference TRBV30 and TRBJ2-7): SQTIHQWPATLVQPVGSPLSLECTVEGTSNPNLYWYRQAAGRGLQLLFYSVGIGQISSEVPQNLSASRPQDRQFILSSKKLLLSDSGFYLCAWNPGTVSYEQYFGPGTRLTVT.

CDR3 in DNA: TGTGCCATCAGTGAGTCGGAATCCAGCTATGGCTACACCTTC. This sequence encodes CAISESESSYGYTF. The rearrangement joins TRBV10-3 to TRBJ1-2, with D uncertain. Trimming left V 0 bases short and J 4 bases short, with 9 bases between. CDR1 is ENHRY and CDR2 is SYGVKD in the germline V gene. The CDR3 is 14 residues long.

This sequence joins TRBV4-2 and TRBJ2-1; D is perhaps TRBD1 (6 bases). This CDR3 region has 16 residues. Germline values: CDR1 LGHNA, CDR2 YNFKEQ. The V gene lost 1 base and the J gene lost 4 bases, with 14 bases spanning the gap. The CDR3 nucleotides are TGTGCCAGCAGCCAAGGGAACAGGGAATTTTACAATGAGCAGTTCTTC. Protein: CASSQGNREFYNEQFF.